This T cell receptor beta chain stems from a study of cytomegalovirus exposure and HLA in healthy donors. Overall study findings and caveats: An analysis that came later showed most CMV-associated TCR beta chains appearing HLA-restricted. In vitro confirmation showed three CMV-associated chains to be CMV antigen specific. Clonal expansion, a later analysis showed, was greater in HLA-associated TCR beta chains than in equally common others.

PCR employed 60 Vbeta and 13 Jbeta primers. Assay: immunoSEQ multiplex PCR; the TCRdb copy retains only in-frame clones and omits some. The sample consists of 99,000 or so clones, over 65% of them appearing once. The CDR3 is 14 amino acids. CDR1 and CDR2 from the germline V gene are LNHDA and SQIVND (reference sequence). Trimming pared 7 bases from V and 7 bases from J, leaving 16 bases between. On this clone itself: Its antigen is not known.

The sequence derives from a man in his forties in good health and CMV-seropositive. The genes are TRBV19 and TRBJ1-4; possible D gene TRBD1, 5 bases. Sequencing was performed on PBMCs. The CDR3 region has the DNA TGTGCCAGTAAACTGGACATAATACTTGAAAAACTGTTTTTT. Protein: CASKLDIILEKLFF.